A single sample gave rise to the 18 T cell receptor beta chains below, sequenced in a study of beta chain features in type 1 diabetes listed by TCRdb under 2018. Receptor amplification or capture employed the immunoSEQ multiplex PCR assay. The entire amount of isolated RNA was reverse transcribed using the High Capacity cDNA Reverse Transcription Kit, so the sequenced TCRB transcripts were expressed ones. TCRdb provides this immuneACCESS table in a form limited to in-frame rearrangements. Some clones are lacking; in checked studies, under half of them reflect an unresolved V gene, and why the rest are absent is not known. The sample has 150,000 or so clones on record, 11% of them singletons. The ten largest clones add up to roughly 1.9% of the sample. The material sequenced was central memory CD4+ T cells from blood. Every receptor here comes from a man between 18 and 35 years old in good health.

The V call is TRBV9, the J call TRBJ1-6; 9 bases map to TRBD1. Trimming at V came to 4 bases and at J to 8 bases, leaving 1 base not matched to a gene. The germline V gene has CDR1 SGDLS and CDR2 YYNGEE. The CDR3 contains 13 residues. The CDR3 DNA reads TGTGCCAGCAGCTGGGACAGGGATTCACCCCTCCACTTT. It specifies CASSWDRDSPLHF.

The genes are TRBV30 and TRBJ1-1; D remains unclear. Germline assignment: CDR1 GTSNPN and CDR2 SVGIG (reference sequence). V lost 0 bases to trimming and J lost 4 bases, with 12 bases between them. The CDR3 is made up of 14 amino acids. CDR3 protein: CAWSVRKGGTEAFF. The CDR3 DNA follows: TGTGCCTGGAGTGTACGGAAGGGAGGCACTGAAGCTTTCTTT. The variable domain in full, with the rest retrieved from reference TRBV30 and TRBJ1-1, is SQTIHQWPATLVQPVGSPLSLECTVEGTSNPNLYWYRQAAGRGLQLLFYSVGIGQISSEVPQNLSASRPQDRQFILSSKKLLLSDSGFYLCAWSVRKGGTEAFFGQGTRLTVV.

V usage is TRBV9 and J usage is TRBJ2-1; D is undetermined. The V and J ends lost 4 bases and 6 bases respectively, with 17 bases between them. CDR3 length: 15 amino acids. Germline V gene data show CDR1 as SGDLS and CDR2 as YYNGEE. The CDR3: CASSPGELFGNEQFF. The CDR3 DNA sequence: TGTGCCAGCAGCCCCGGAGAGTTGTTTGGCAATGAGCAGTTCTTC.

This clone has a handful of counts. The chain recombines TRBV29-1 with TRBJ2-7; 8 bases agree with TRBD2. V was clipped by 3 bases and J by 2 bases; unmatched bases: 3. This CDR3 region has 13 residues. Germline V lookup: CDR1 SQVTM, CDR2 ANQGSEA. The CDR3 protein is CSVEGAGAYEQYF. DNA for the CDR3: TGCAGCGTTGAGGGAGCGGGGGCCTACGAGCAGTACTTC.

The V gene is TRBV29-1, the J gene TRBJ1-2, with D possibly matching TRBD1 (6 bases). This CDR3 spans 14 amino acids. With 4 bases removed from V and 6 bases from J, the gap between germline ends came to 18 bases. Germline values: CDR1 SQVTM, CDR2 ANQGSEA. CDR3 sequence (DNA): TGCAGCGTTGGATACAGGGCGGGGGCCGATGGCTACACCTTC. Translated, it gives CSVGYRAGADGYTF.

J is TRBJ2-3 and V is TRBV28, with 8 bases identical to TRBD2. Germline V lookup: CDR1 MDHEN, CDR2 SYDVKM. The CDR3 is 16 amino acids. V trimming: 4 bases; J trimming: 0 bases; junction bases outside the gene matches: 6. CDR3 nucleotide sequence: TGTGCCAGCAGTTCCAGCGGGAGACCGAGCACAGATACGCAGTATTTT. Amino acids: CASSSSGRPSTDTQYF.

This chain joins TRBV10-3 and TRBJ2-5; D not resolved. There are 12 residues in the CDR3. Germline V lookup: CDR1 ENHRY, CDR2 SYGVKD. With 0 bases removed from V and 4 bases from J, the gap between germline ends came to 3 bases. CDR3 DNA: TGTGCCATCAGTGAGTCTCGAGAGACCCAGTACTTC. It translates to CAISESRETQYF.

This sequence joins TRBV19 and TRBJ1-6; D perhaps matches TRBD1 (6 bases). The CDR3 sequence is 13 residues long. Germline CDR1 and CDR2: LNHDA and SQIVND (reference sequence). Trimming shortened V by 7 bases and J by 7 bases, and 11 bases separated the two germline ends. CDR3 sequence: CASMKQGNSPLHF. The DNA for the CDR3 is TGTGCCAGTATGAAACAGGGAAATTCACCCCTCCACTTT.

The chain's CDR3 is CASSFGTSGTFSTDTQYF. Here the CDR3 DNA reads TGTGCCAGCAGCTTCGGGACTAGCGGGACGTTTAGCACAGATACGCAGTATTTT. The rearrangement joins TRBV5-6 to TRBJ2-3; 13 bases are a match to TRBD2. The CDR3 is 18 residues long. The germline CDR1 and CDR2 sequences are SGHDT and YYEEEE. V shed 2 bases, J shed 0 bases, and the junction held 6 bases outside the gene matches.

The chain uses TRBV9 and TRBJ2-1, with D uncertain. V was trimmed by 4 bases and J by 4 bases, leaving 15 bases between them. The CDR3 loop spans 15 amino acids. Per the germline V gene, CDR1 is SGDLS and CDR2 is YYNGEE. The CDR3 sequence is CASSPRVGQYNEQFF. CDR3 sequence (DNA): TGTGCCAGCAGCCCCCGGGTAGGGCAGTACAATGAGCAGTTCTTC.

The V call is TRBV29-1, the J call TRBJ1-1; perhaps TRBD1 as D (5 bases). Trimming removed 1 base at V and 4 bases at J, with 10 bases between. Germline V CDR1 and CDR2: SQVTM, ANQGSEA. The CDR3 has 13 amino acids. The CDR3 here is CSVEVSGGTEAFF. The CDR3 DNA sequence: TGCAGCGTTGAAGTGTCCGGGGGCACTGAAGCTTTCTTT.

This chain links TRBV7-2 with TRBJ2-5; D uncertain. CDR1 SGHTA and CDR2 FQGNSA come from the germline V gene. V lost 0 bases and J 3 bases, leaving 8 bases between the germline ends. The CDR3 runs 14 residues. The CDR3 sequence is CASSLAQVKETQYF. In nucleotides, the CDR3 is TGTGCCAGCAGCTTAGCGCAGGTCAAAGAGACCCAGTACTTC.

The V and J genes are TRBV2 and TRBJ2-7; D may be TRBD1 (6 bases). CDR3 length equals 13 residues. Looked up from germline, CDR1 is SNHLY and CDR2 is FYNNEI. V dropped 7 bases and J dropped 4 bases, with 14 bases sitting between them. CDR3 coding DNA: TGTGCCAGCATCCCAATACAGGGATACGAGCAGTACTTC. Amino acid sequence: CASIPIQGYEQYF.

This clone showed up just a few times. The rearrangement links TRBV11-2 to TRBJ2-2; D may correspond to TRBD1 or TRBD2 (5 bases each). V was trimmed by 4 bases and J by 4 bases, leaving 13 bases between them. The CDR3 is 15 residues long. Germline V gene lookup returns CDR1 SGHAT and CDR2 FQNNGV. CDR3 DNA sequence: TGTGCCAGCAGCTCTAAGGGGAGTTCCACCGGGGAGCTGTTTTTT. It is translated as CASSSKGSSTGELFF. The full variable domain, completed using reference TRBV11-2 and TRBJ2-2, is EAGVAQSPRYKIIEKRQSVAFWCNPISGHATLYWYQQILGQGPKLLIQFQNNGVVDDSQLPKDRFSAERLKGVDSTLKIQPAKLEDSAVYLCASSSKGSSTGELFFGEGSRLTVL.

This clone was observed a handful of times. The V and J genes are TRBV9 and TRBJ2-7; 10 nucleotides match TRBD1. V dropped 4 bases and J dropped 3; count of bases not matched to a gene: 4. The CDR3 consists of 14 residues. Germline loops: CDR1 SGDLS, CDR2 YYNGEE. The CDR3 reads CASSTGTGDYEQYF. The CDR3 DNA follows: TGTGCCAGCAGCACCGGGACAGGGGACTACGAGCAGTACTTC.

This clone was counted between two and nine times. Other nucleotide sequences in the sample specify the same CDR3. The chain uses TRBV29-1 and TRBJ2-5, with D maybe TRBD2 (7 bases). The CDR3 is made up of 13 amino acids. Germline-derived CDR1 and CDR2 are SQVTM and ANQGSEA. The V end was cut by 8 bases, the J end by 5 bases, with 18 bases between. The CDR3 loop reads CSLRRGGFETQYF. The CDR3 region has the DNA TGCAGCCTCCGAAGGGGGGGTTTTGAGACCCAGTACTTC.

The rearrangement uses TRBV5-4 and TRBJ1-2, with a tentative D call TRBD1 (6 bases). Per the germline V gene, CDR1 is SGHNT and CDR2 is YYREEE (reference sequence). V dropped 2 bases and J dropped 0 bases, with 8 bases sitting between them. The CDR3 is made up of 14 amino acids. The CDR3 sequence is CASSFSGANYGYTF. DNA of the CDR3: TGTGCCAGCAGCTTCTCAGGGGCTAACTATGGCTACACCTTC. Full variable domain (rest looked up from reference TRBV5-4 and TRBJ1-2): ETGVTQSPTHLIKTRGQQVTLRCSSQSGHNTVSWYQQALGQGPQFIFQYYREEENGRGNFPPRFSGLQFPNYSSELNVNALELDDSALYLCASSFSGANYGYTFGSGTRLTVV.

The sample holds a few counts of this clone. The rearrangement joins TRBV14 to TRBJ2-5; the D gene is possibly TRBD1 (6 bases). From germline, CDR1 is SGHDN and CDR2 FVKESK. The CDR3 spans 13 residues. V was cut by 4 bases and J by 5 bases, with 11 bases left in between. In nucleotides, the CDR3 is TGTGCCAGCAGCCGCGGCAGGGGTGAGACCCAGTACTTC. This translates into CASSRGRGETQYF. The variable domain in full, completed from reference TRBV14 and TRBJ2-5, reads EAGVTQFPSHSVIEKGQTVTLRCDPISGHDNLYWYRRVMGKEIKFLLHFVKESKQDESGMPNNRFLAERTGGTYSTLKVQPAELEDSGVYFCASSRGRGETQYFGPGTRLLVL.